One and the same sample provided the 27 T cell receptor beta chains below, sequenced in a study of regulatory T cells in long-lasting Graves disease. Documented time point: newly diagnosed GD, antithyroid drugs for less than 3 months. Extracted RNA from PBMCs served as the source of the TCR library. Both iRepertoire HTBI primers and Arm-PCR of CDR3 regions were used to build the TCR beta libraries. TCRdb re-derived calls from the multiplex PCR reads in MiXCR, one entry per CDR3 protein. The data contain roughly 560,000 distinct CDR3 sequences, roughly 16% of them singletons. This same sample was also taken into another study, of T cells in Graves' hyperthyroidism and ophthalmopathy.

Sequencing used peripheral blood mononuclear cells (PBMCs), obtained at new diagnosis, from a patient treated with antithyroid drugs. These receptors came from a woman between 40 and 65 years old with Graves disease.

To note about this clonotype: A much larger clone differs by one base, so this may be a read error. The genes are TRBV4-1 and TRBJ1-1; maybe TRBD1 (5 bases). The CDR3 has 13 amino acids. Germline assignment: CDR1 MGHRA and CDR2 YSYEKL. CDR3 in DNA: TGCGCCAGCGGCCAAGTCCTATGGGGCGAAGCTTTCTTT. Translating gives CASGQVLWGEAFF.

This clonotype occurred many times. The rearrangement joins TRBV5-1 to TRBJ2-7; 14 bases map to TRBD2. The germline CDR1 and CDR2 sequences are SGHRS and YFSETQ. The junction had 4 bases not matched to a gene; V was cut back by 5 bases and J by 0 bases. This CDR3 region has 16 residues. CDR3 protein: CASRWTSGGSSYEQYF. CDR3 DNA sequence: TGCGCCAGCAGATGGACTAGCGGGGGGAGCTCCTACGAGCAGTACTTC.

This clonotype was seen repeatedly, ten times or more. V is TRBV28 and J is TRBJ1-3; D is unclear. Trimming removed 6 bases at V and 4 bases at J, with 13 bases between. The CDR3 runs to 14 residues. Germline V gene data show CDR1 as MDHEN and CDR2 as SYDVKM. The CDR3 region is CASSGGRSGNTIYF. The CDR3 DNA reads TGTGCCAGCAGCGGAGGGAGGTCCGGAAACACCATATATTTT.

The V gene is TRBV7-2, the J gene TRBJ2-1; D is unresolved. Trimming shortened V by 6 bases and J by 8 bases, and 11 bases separated the two germline ends. The germline V gene has CDR1 SGHTA and CDR2 FQGNSA. The CDR3 is 12 amino acids. The CDR3 coding sequence is TGTGCCAGCAGACTTAGCCCGGATGAGCAGTTCTTC. Protein product: CASRLSPDEQFF.

This clonotype occurred many times. The J gene is TRBJ2-3, the V gene TRBV12-3 or TRBV12-4, with TRBD2 matching 11 bases. V dropped 6 bases and J dropped 3; count of bases not matched to a gene: 14. CDR3 length: 18 amino acids. CDR3 amino acids: CASSPIAGGPVVTDTQYF. The CDR3 nucleotides read TGTGCCAGCAGCCCGATAGCGGGGGGGCCGGTAGTAACAGATACGCAGTATTTT.

V and J are TRBV7-9 and TRBJ2-7; 9 positions match TRBD1. The CDR3 totals 14 residues. The germline V gene encodes CDR1 SEHNR and CDR2 FQNEAQ (reference sequence). Unmatched junction bases numbered 5, after V lost 3 bases and J lost 5 bases. DNA of the CDR3: TGTGCCAGCAGCTTGGGACAGGGTTCCAACGAGCAGTACTTC. It is translated as CASSLGQGSNEQYF.

This clonotype was seen only a few times. This CDR3 reads CASSLDWWAGELFF. The CDR3 bases are TGTGCCAGCAGCTTAGATTGGTGGGCCGGGGAGCTGTTTTTT. The chain uses TRBV7-2 and TRBJ2-2, with no clear D. Looked up from germline, CDR1 is SGHTA and CDR2 is FQGNSA. V gave up 1 base and J gave up 6 bases, with 9 bases separating them. The CDR3 consists of 14 residues.

Many counts were recorded for this clonotype. The rearrangement joins TRBV20-1 to TRBJ1-2; D gene unclear. The V end was cut by 0 bases, the J end by 5 bases, with 7 bases between. Looked up from germline, CDR1 is DFQATT and CDR2 is SNEGSKA (reference sequence). This CDR3 has 12 amino acids. CDR3: CSARDPDYGYTF. CDR3 bases: TGCAGTGCTAGAGATCCGGATTATGGCTACACCTTC.

About this clonotype: Being one base from a much bigger clone, this may be a read error. The V and J genes are TRBV6-2 or TRBV6-3 and TRBJ2-3; 9 nucleotides line up with TRBD2. Per germline, CDR1 MNHEY and CDR2 SVGEGT. The CDR3 extends over 15 amino acids. In DNA, the CDR3 is TGTACCAGCAGTGAAATGGGACTAGCATCTGATACGCAGTATTTT. The encoded protein is CTSSEMGLASDTQYF.

V usage is TRBV3-1 and J usage is TRBJ2-7; no clear D gene. This CDR3 is 11 amino acids long. Germline assignment: CDR1 LGHDT and CDR2 YNNKEL (reference sequence). Trimming took 5 bases from V and 4 from J, leaving 6 bases between them. CDR3 sequence: CASSNVYEQYF. The CDR3 region has the DNA TGTGCCAGCAGCAACGTTTACGAGCAGTACTTC.

The V and J genes are TRBV20-1 and TRBJ1-5; D unresolved. This CDR3 is built from 13 residues. Germline values: CDR1 DFQATT, CDR2 SNEGSKA (reference sequence). The V and J ends lost 4 bases and 7 bases respectively, with 14 bases between them. As DNA, the CDR3 is TGCAGTGCTATTGGACCACTGGGGCAGCCCCAGCATTTT. Its protein product is CSAIGPLGQPQHF.

This clonotype was detected many times. The genes are TRBV2 and TRBJ1-6, with D unresolved. The V gene's germline CDR1 is SNHLY and CDR2 FYNNEI. V lost 6 bases, J lost 7 bases, and 7 bases lay in between. The CDR3 runs to 12 residues. The CDR3 here is CASRRINSPLHF. The DNA of the CDR3 is TGTGCCAGCAGACGGATAAATTCACCCCTCCACTTT.

The sample holds many counts of this clonotype. The rearrangement uses TRBV18 and TRBJ2-1, with 7 bases that match TRBD2. The germline V gene encodes CDR1 KGHSH and CDR2 LQKENI. V lost 3 bases, J lost 9 bases, and 5 bases stayed unmatched. This CDR3 is built from 13 residues. The CDR3 sequence: CASSPTSRGEQFF. The CDR3 bases are TGTGCCAGCTCACCGACTAGCCGGGGTGAGCAGTTCTTC.

V usage is TRBV28 and J usage is TRBJ1-5; TRBD1 matches at 8 bases. Germline assignment: CDR1 MDHEN and CDR2 SYDVKM. This CDR3 has 16 residues. The J segment lost 4 bases and the V segment lost 8 bases, leaving 13 bases of the junction unmatched. In DNA form, the CDR3 reads TGTGCCAGCCGTCCGATGGACAGGGAAATTAATCAGCCCCAGCATTTT. It encodes CASRPMDREINQPQHF.

This clonotype was picked up many times. The chain employs TRBV30 and TRBJ1-1, with D unresolved. Trimming stripped 4 bases from V and 1 base from J, with 7 bases between. Germline assignment: CDR1 GTSNPN and CDR2 SVGIG (reference sequence). The CDR3 is 12 residues long. CDR3 DNA sequence: TGTGCCTGGAATGACAAGAACACTGAAGCTTTCTTT. Translated, it gives CAWNDKNTEAFF.

This clonotype has a count of ten or more. CDR3 sequence reads: CASTHGTSEYNEQFF. The CDR3, as DNA: TGTGCCAGTACCCACGGGACTAGCGAGTACAATGAGCAGTTCTTC. The chain is built from TRBV3-1 and TRBJ2-1, with 10 bases matching TRBD2. This CDR3 contains 15 residues. The V and J ends lost 9 bases and 4 bases, in that order; junction bases with no gene match: 9. The germline V gene has CDR1 LGHDT and CDR2 YNNKEL (reference sequence).

J is TRBJ1-2 and V is TRBV9, with unresolved D. The CDR3 extends over 13 amino acids. Trimming took 4 bases from V and 7 from J, leaving 14 bases between them. The germline CDR1 and CDR2 sequences are SGDLS and YYNGEE. The CDR3 spells CASSKLWESGYTF. The CDR3, as DNA: TGTGCCAGCAGCAAGCTGTGGGAAAGTGGCTACACCTTC.

This chain uses TRBV19 with TRBJ2-7, with 7 bases fitting TRBD1. In germline, CDR1 is LNHDA, CDR2 SQIVND (reference sequence). The CDR3 spans 14 residues. V shed 8 bases, J shed 2 bases, and the junction held 9 bases outside the gene matches. For the CDR3, the DNA is TGTGCCAGTCGAGGGGGCAGGGATGCCTACGAGCAGTACTTC. As protein: CASRGGRDAYEQYF. The full variable domain, with the rest looked up from reference TRBV19 and TRBJ2-7, is DGGITQSPKYLFRKEGQNVTLSCEQNLNHDAMYWYRQDPGQGLRLIYYSQIVNDFQKGDIAEGYSVSREKKESFPLTVTSAQKNPTAFYLCASRGGRDAYEQYFGPGTRLTVT.

This clonotype was seen ten or more times. This sequence joins TRBV5-1 and TRBJ1-2; the match to TRBD1 covers 12 bases. Germline V CDR1 and CDR2: SGHRS, YFSETQ. This CDR3 has 16 amino acids. V was pared by 4 bases and J by 0 bases, with 4 bases of the junction left unmatched. The CDR3 bases are TGCGCCAGCAGCAGGGGACAGGGGGCGGCTAACTATGGCTACACCTTC. This encodes CASSRGQGAANYGYTF.

This clonotype appeared many times. The chain combines TRBV12-3 or TRBV12-4 with TRBJ1-4; D is uncertain. Trimming removed 2 bases at V and 6 bases at J, with 19 bases between. CDR3 length: 17 residues. The CDR3, as DNA: TGTGCCAGCAGTTTACCTCGGGCCTCGGGCGGTGATGAAAAACTGTTTTTT. Its protein product is CASSLPRASGGDEKLFF.

This clonotype was seen a handful of times. The CDR3 spells CASSLAGLATIQYF. CDR3 DNA sequence: TGTGCCAGCAGCTTGGCGGGACTAGCGACCATTCAGTACTTC. The chain uses TRBV5-4 and TRBJ2-4; 10 nucleotides align to TRBD2. Germline V gene sequence: CDR1 SGHNT, CDR2 YYREEE (reference sequence). Trimming at V came to 0 bases and at J to 9 bases, leaving 3 bases not matched to a gene. The CDR3 has 14 residues.

This clonotype has a count of ten or more. V gene TRBV9 combines with J gene TRBJ1-2, with 9 positions matching TRBD1. Germline CDR1 and CDR2: SGDLS and YYNGEE. Germline trimming cut 3 bases from V and 3 bases from J; bases unmatched to any gene: 3. The CDR3 is 14 residues long. The CDR3 is CASSADRGDYGYTF. The CDR3 DNA is TGTGCCAGCAGCGCTGACAGGGGGGACTATGGCTACACCTTC.

The chain recombines TRBV30 with TRBJ2-7; D perhaps matches TRBD2 (6 bases). V shed 7 bases and J shed 5 bases, with 15 bases lying between them. The CDR3 is 12 residues long. Per germline, CDR1 GTSNPN and CDR2 SVGIG (reference sequence). The CDR3 nucleotides read TGTGCCTTAGGGGCCCCGGGGGACGAGCAGTACTTC. Amino acids: CALGAPGDEQYF.

V gene TRBV10-1 combines with J gene TRBJ1-1; D unclear. Trimming stripped 3 bases from V and 0 bases from J, with 11 bases between. CDR3 length equals 15 residues. Germline V gene data show CDR1 as WNHNN and CDR2 as SYGVQD (reference sequence). CDR3 sequence reads: CASSDVPGVNTEAFF. Written as DNA, the CDR3 is TGCGCCAGCAGTGATGTCCCCGGGGTGAACACTGAAGCTTTCTTT.

The chain uses TRBV10-3 and TRBJ1-4; D is unclear. Germline CDR1 and CDR2: ENHRY and SYGVKD. V was shortened by 0 bases and J by 4 bases, with 6 bases between the two germline ends. This CDR3 has 14 residues. The CDR3 spells CAISESAYNEKLFF. The CDR3 coding sequence is TGTGCCATCAGTGAGTCGGCGTATAATGAAAAACTGTTTTTT.

This clonotype appeared a few times. The CDR3 region has the DNA TGTGCCAGCAGCCGACGAGGACCGGGACCGGACGCAGATACGCAGTATTTT. Amino acid sequence: CASSRRGPGPDADTQYF. The chain couples TRBV14 to TRBJ2-3; D might be TRBD1 or TRBD2, each matching 5 bases. Germline V gene data show CDR1 as SGHDN and CDR2 as FVKESK. The CDR3 contains 17 residues. Trimming took 4 bases from V and 4 from J, leaving 21 bases between them.

The rearrangement links TRBV28 to TRBJ2-2; 9 bases are a match to TRBD1. Germline assignment: CDR1 MDHEN and CDR2 SYDVKM. The CDR3 covers 16 residues. The V segment lost 7 bases and the J segment 1 base; nucleotides outside the gene matches: 7. This CDR3 is CASNPRDRENTGELFF. The CDR3 DNA reads TGTGCCAGCAACCCCCGGGACAGGGAGAACACCGGGGAGCTGTTTTTT.